Listed here are 19 T cell receptor beta chains from one sample, sequenced in a study of blood T cell repertoires in COVID-19. Only in-frame clones appear in the TCRdb table, and some are missing; sequencing was by immunoSEQ multiplex PCR. The sample has roughly 280,000 clones; 80% to 90% are singletons. Sequencing input: PBMCs or T cells enriched from blood (not recorded which). These receptors came from a woman aged 30 to 39 with acute COVID-19.

This rearrangement joins TRBV7-6 to TRBJ2-7, with D perhaps TRBD1 (6 bases). This CDR3 is 14 amino acids long. Trimming took off 5 bases at V and 2 bases at J, with 13 bases between the two ends. The germline gives CDR1 SGHVS, CDR2 FNYEAQ. This chain's CDR3 is CASSPGQLTYEQYF. CDR3 in DNA: TGTGCCAGCAGCCCAGGACAGCTAACCTACGAGCAGTACTTC.

The chain has TRBV4-1 and TRBJ2-7; D is possibly TRBD2 (6 bases). The V gene lost 1 base and the J gene lost 0 bases, with 10 bases spanning the gap. CDR3 length: 15 residues. From germline, CDR1 is MGHRA and CDR2 YSYEKL. This CDR3 is CASSQVVGSSYEQYF. For the CDR3, the DNA is TGCGCCAGCAGCCAAGTTGTCGGGAGCTCCTACGAGCAGTACTTC.

The gene calls are TRBV7-3 and TRBJ2-1, with 10 positions matching TRBD2. The trim removed 6 bases at V and 10 bases at J, leaving 9 bases unmatched. This CDR3 has 14 amino acids. Germline values: CDR1 SGHTA, CDR2 FQGTGA. The CDR3 DNA reads TGTGCCAGCAGTCAACTAGCGGGATCGAACGAGCAGTTCTTC. Its protein is CASSQLAGSNEQFF.

The chain couples TRBV5-1 to TRBJ1-2, with D possibly matching TRBD1 (5 bases). This CDR3 contains 15 residues. Germline V lookup: CDR1 SGHRS, CDR2 YFSETQ. Trimming took off 2 bases at V and 4 bases at J, with 15 bases between the two ends. CDR3 residues: CASSFGGTASYGYTF. The DNA for the CDR3 is TGCGCCAGCAGCTTCGGCGGGACGGCTTCCTATGGCTACACCTTC. Combining the CDR3 with reference TRBV5-1 and TRBJ1-2 gives the whole variable domain KAGVTQTPRYLIKTRGQQVTLSCSPISGHRSVSWYQQTPGQGLQFLFEYFSETQRNKGNFPGRFSGRQFSNSRSEMNVSTLELGDSALYLCASSFGGTASYGYTFGSGTRLTVV.

V is TRBV6-1 and J is TRBJ1-3, with 8 bases lining up with TRBD1. CDR3 length equals 18 residues. V lost 0 bases and J lost 0; bases outside the gene matches: 7. Germline assignment: CDR1 MNHNS and CDR2 SASEGT. The CDR3 spells CASSEAYWTGRSGNTIYF. DNA of the CDR3: TGTGCCAGCAGTGAAGCTTACTGGACAGGGCGCTCTGGAAACACCATATATTTT.

The chain employs TRBV28 and TRBJ1-2, with TRBD1 matching over 9 bases. Germline trimming cut 2 bases from V and 8 bases from J; bases unmatched to any gene: 6. CDR3 length: 14 amino acids. CDR1 and CDR2 from the germline V gene are MDHEN and SYDVKM. CDR3 DNA sequence: TGTGCCAGCAGTTTAGCGGGACAGGGAGTAGGCTACACCTTC. Amino acid sequence: CASSLAGQGVGYTF.

The chain couples TRBV3-1 (or the pseudogene TRBV3-2) to TRBJ1-1; 8 bases agree with TRBD1. Germline loops: CDR1 LGHDT, CDR2 YNNKEL (reference sequence). The CDR3 extends over 13 amino acids. J was trimmed by 3 bases and V by 4 bases; bases with no gene match: 1. CDR3 sequence reads: CASSRTGYTEAFF. The CDR3 DNA sequence: TGTGCCAGCAGCCGGACAGGGTACACTGAAGCTTTCTTT.

This clone was observed a single time. The J gene is TRBJ2-3, the V gene TRBV27; D perhaps matches TRBD1 (5 bases). Trimming cost V 3 bases and J 3 bases, with 10 bases left between them. This CDR3 has 14 amino acids. Germline assignment: CDR1 MNHEY and CDR2 SMNVEV (reference sequence). CDR3: CASSLTEFTDTQYF. The CDR3 nucleotides read TGTGCCAGCAGTTTGACAGAATTTACAGATACGCAGTATTTT.

The chain carries TRBV24-1 and TRBJ2-2, with D hard to call. V was pared by 3 bases and J by 2 bases, with 12 bases between. The germline CDR1 and CDR2 sequences are KGHDR and SFDVKD. The CDR3 totals 16 residues. The DNA for the CDR3 is TGTGCCACCAGTGATGAGTCAAAGTCCAACACCGGGGAGCTGTTTTTT. Its protein product is CATSDESKSNTGELFF.

The V gene is TRBV27, the J gene TRBJ2-5; D perhaps matches TRBD2 (6 bases). V was shortened by 8 bases and J by 0 bases, with 10 bases between the two germline ends. The CDR3 runs to 13 residues. Germline CDR1 reads MNHEY; CDR2 reads SMNVEV (reference sequence). The CDR3 DNA is TGTGCCAGCGGAACTAGCAACCAAGAGACCCAGTACTTC. Translating gives CASGTSNQETQYF.

The V call is TRBV11-2, the J call TRBJ2-3; D might be TRBD1 (6 bases). Germline lookup yields CDR1 SGHAT and CDR2 FQNNGV. The CDR3 consists of 15 residues. V dropped 4 bases and J dropped 4 bases, with 15 bases sitting between them. CDR3 in amino acids: CASSSGSGVPDTQYF. The CDR3 nucleotides read TGTGCCAGCAGCTCAGGATCAGGGGTGCCAGATACGCAGTATTTT.

The chain links TRBV7-9 to TRBJ2-2, with 8 bases lining up with TRBD1. The germline CDR1 and CDR2 sequences are SEHNR and FQNEAQ (reference sequence). The CDR3 is 15 residues long. Trimming took 5 bases from V and 4 from J; bases not matched to a gene: 6. CDR3 nucleotide sequence: TGTGCCAGCAGCCCAGACAGGGGCGGCACCGGGGAGCTGTTTTTT. It encodes CASSPDRGGTGELFF.

The CDR3 DNA follows: TGTGCCAGCAGCCGACTAGCGGGGGTGGGTGATACGCAGTATTTT. Translated: CASSRLAGVGDTQYF. This chain connects TRBV7-6 to TRBJ2-3; 12 positions match TRBD2. This CDR3 contains 15 residues. V was pared by 5 bases and J by 6 bases, with 6 bases of the junction left unmatched. CDR1 SGHVS and CDR2 FNYEAQ come from the germline V gene.

This chain links TRBV10-3 with TRBJ2-3; TRBD2 aligns across 9 bases. Looked up from germline, CDR1 is ENHRY and CDR2 is SYGVKD. The CDR3 covers 18 residues. Germline trimming cut 3 bases from V and 6 bases from J; bases unmatched to any gene: 16. CDR3 in DNA: TGTGCCATCAGTGAAACGAAGCGGGAGGCCCCCCCCTTTGATACGCAGTATTTT. As protein: CAISETKREAPPFDTQYF.

The chain has TRBV27 and TRBJ2-1; TRBD2 agrees at 8 bases. CDR3 length: 16 residues. Germline values: CDR1 MNHEY, CDR2 SMNVEV (reference sequence). Trimming took 5 bases from V and 1 from J; bases not matched to a gene: 7. CDR3 protein: CASSPLGGRSYNEQFF. CDR3 coding DNA: TGTGCCAGCAGTCCCTTGGGCGGGAGGTCCTACAATGAGCAGTTCTTC.

This chain connects TRBV18 to TRBJ1-4; D unresolved. Between the trimmed V and J ends, which lost 0 bases and 2 bases, there was a span of 10 bases. CDR1 is KGHSH, CDR2 LQKENI, per germline. This CDR3 region has 16 residues. Here the CDR3 DNA reads TGTGCCAGCTCACCACCTTTGGGAGGTACTAATGAAAAACTGTTTTTT. Amino acids: CASSPPLGGTNEKLFF.

This clone was found once. The chain uses TRBV27 and TRBJ2-3; D gene uncertain. V was cut by 2 bases and J by 7 bases, with 13 bases left in between. CDR3 length: 14 residues. Germline V gene data show CDR1 as MNHEY and CDR2 as SMNVEV (reference sequence). Here the CDR3 DNA reads TGTGCCAGCAGTTTACGGCTCGCCGACTATACGCAGTATTTT. Amino acids: CASSLRLADYTQYF.

The chain couples TRBV28 to TRBJ1-1; TRBD1 matches at 8 bases. Germline CDR1 reads MDHEN; CDR2 reads SYDVKM. CDR3 length: 14 amino acids. With 8 bases clipped from V and 4 bases from J, the junction kept 9 bases outside the gene matches. In nucleotides, the CDR3 is TGTGCCAGCCGTTCGACAGGGGCGACCACTGAAGCTTTCTTT. It specifies CASRSTGATTEAFF.

The chain's CDR3 is CASSSPLRGYSNQPQHF. CDR3 sequence (DNA): TGTGCCAGCAGTTCTCCCCTCAGGGGATATAGCAATCAGCCCCAGCATTTT. The chain employs TRBV7-3 and TRBJ1-5, with TRBD1 as a possible D gene (6 bases). The length of the CDR3 is 17 residues. Germline V gives CDR1 SGHTA, CDR2 FQGTGA. Trimming stripped 6 bases from V and 0 bases from J, with 18 bases between.